Shown below are 29 T cell receptor beta chains from a single sample sequenced in a study of radiation and T cells in renal cell carcinoma. Time point defined: baseline pretreatment blood. Treatment of the sample: 15 Gy SBRT to primary tumor, nephrectomy 4 weeks later. TCRdb keeps only in-frame clones here, not all; method: immunoSEQ multiplex PCR. Altogether 140,000 or so clones are present, 70% to 90% being singletons, with the ten largest covering about 12%. This material consisted of blood, taken from a patient whose treatment included radiotherapy and nephrectomy. All receptors derive from a woman in her forties or fifties with renal cell carcinoma.

In this sample, this clone turned up once. The chain has TRBV13 and TRBJ2-1; no clear D. The CDR3 spans 12 residues. Germline assignment: CDR1 PRHDT and CDR2 FYEKMQ (reference sequence). Trimming stripped 5 bases from V and 3 bases from J, with 5 bases between. The DNA for the CDR3 is TGTGCCAGCAGCACTCACTACAATGAGCAGTTCTTC. It is translated as CASSTHYNEQFF.

Only a few counts were recorded for this clone. The chain uses TRBV4-2 and TRBJ1-2; TRBD1 is a possible D gene (5 bases). CDR1 and CDR2 (germline): LGHNA, YNFKEQ. The V gene lost 2 bases and the J gene lost 8 bases, with 9 bases spanning the gap. The CDR3 has 12 amino acids. The CDR3 sequence: CASSQPQGGYTF. For the CDR3, the DNA is TGTGCCAGCAGCCAACCTCAGGGCGGCTACACCTTC.

V is TRBV6-6 and J is TRBJ1-4; 7 bases align to TRBD1. The germline gives CDR1 MNHNY, CDR2 SVGAGI (reference sequence). The CDR3 is made up of 15 amino acids. V lost 6 bases to trimming and J lost 8 bases; unmatched junction nucleotides: 12. CDR3: CASSTGPQGIEKLFF. CDR3 nucleotides: TGTGCCAGCAGCACCGGGCCACAGGGGATCGAAAAACTGTTTTTT.

This clone was detected once. This chain connects TRBV10-3 to TRBJ1-2; 7 bases fit TRBD1. V was clipped by 5 bases and J by 4 bases; unmatched bases: 7. Germline-derived CDR1 and CDR2 are ENHRY and SYGVKD. CDR3 length equals 14 residues. The CDR3 reads CAISLQGVGYGYTF. In DNA, the CDR3 is TGTGCCATCAGTCTTCAGGGGGTGGGCTATGGCTACACCTTC.

V and J are TRBV5-1 and TRBJ1-1; D is ambiguous. The CDR3 length is 15 residues. Trimming took off 4 bases at V and 0 bases at J, with 13 bases between the two ends. Germline CDR1 is SGHRS and CDR2 is YFSETQ. Written as DNA, the CDR3 is TGCGCCAGCAGCCAATTAGGACCGGTGAACACTGAAGCTTTCTTT. It yields the protein CASSQLGPVNTEAFF.

This chain links TRBV2 with TRBJ2-7, with D unclear. Trimming left V 4 bases short and J 0 bases short, with 13 bases between. This CDR3 contains 15 residues. Germline V lookup: CDR1 SNHLY, CDR2 FYNNEI. Written as DNA, the CDR3 is TGTGCCAGCAGTGTTCGTTCTCGGGCCTCCTACGAGCAGTACTTC. Encoded protein: CASSVRSRASYEQYF.

The chain joins TRBV5-1 to TRBJ1-1; 8 nucleotides match TRBD1. The CDR3 covers 16 residues. The V segment lost 3 bases and the J segment 0 bases; nucleotides outside the gene matches: 7. Germline CDR1 is SGHRS and CDR2 is YFSETQ. CDR3 coding DNA: TGCGCCAGCAGCTCCAGGACAGGGTCGATGAACACTGAAGCTTTCTTT. This sequence encodes CASSSRTGSMNTEAFF. The full variable domain, in which reference TRBV5-1 and TRBJ1-1 provide the parts outside the CDR3, is KAGVTQTPRYLIKTRGQQVTLSCSPISGHRSVSWYQQTPGQGLQFLFEYFSETQRNKGNFPGRFSGRQFSNSRSEMNVSTLELGDSALYLCASSSRTGSMNTEAFFGQGTRLTVV.

The chain recombines TRBV7-2 with TRBJ2-1, with TRBD2 as a possible D gene (5 bases). The V and J ends lost 2 bases and 8 bases respectively, with 13 bases between them. The CDR3 totals 14 residues. The germline V gene encodes CDR1 SGHTA and CDR2 FQGNSA. CDR3 sequence reads: CASSLTVTNYEQFF. The CDR3 nucleotides are TGTGCCAGCAGCTTAACGGTGACTAACTATGAGCAGTTCTTC.

This clone was picked up one time. V gene TRBV14 combines with J gene TRBJ2-3; tentatively, D is TRBD1 or TRBD2 (5 bases each). V was clipped by 4 bases and J by 2 bases, with 13 bases between them. This CDR3 has 15 residues. From germline, CDR1 is SGHDN and CDR2 FVKESK. CDR3 sequence reads: CASSPWDHPTDTQYF. DNA of the CDR3: TGTGCCAGCAGCCCTTGGGACCATCCCACAGATACGCAGTATTTT.

Points on this clone: Distinct nucleotide sequences in the sample also encode this CDR3. The chain couples TRBV5-1 to TRBJ2-3, with TRBD1 matching over 8 bases. The ends lost 3 bases at V and 2 bases at J; junction bases unmatched: 5. Per the germline V gene, CDR1 is SGHRS and CDR2 is YFSETQ. The CDR3 has 15 amino acids. The CDR3 sequence is CASSSARGLTDTQYF. The CDR3 DNA reads as TGCGCCAGCAGCTCGGCCAGGGGGCTCACAGATACGCAGTATTTT.

The chain couples TRBV19 to TRBJ1-1; TRBD1 might be the D (5 bases). Per germline, CDR1 LNHDA and CDR2 SQIVND (reference sequence). The ends were cut back, 7 bases at V and 5 bases at J, with 20 bases in the middle. The length of the CDR3 is 15 residues. CDR3 DNA sequence: TGTGCCAGTACCGTGCGGGCAGGGCAGGGTACTGAAGCTTTCTTT. This sequence encodes CASTVRAGQGTEAFF.

In its sample, this clone was seen a few times. The chain uses TRBV9 and TRBJ2-2, with 9 bases lining up with TRBD1. V gave up 1 base and J gave up 5 bases; unmatched junction bases: 6. This CDR3 spans 16 amino acids. Germline lookup yields CDR1 SGDLS and CDR2 YYNGEE. CDR3 sequence (DNA): TGTGCCAGCAGCGTATCTCCGGGACAGGGAACCGGGGAGCTGTTTTTT. It is translated as CASSVSPGQGTGELFF.

The chain carries TRBV6-4 and TRBJ2-7; either TRBD1 or TRBD2 may supply D (6 bases each). Trimming took off 3 bases at V and 6 bases at J, with 12 bases between the two ends. The CDR3 has 13 amino acids. From germline, CDR1 is MRHNA and CDR2 SNTAGT. The CDR3: CASSESGAGEQYF. Written as DNA, the CDR3 is TGTGCCAGCAGTGAATCGGGGGCGGGCGAGCAGTACTTC.

The rearrangement joins TRBV5-6 to TRBJ2-7; a possible D gene is TRBD2 (6 bases). The germline V gene has CDR1 SGHDT and CDR2 YYEEEE. The CDR3 spans 13 residues. V lost 7 bases and J lost 2, with 13 bases in between. The CDR3 protein is CASDGRGTYEQYF. The CDR3 DNA reads TGTGCCAGCGACGGGCGGGGAACCTACGAGCAGTACTTC.

CDR3 nucleotides: TGTGCCAGCAGTTTCAACCCGACAGGGGACAATCAGCCCCAGCATTTT. Its protein product is CASSFNPTGDNQPQHF. The rearrangement links TRBV2 to TRBJ1-5; 8 nucleotides match TRBD1. Trimming at V came to 5 bases and at J to 3 bases, leaving 9 bases not matched to a gene. The CDR3 loop spans 16 amino acids. Germline CDR1 is SNHLY and CDR2 is FYNNEI.

V gene TRBV27 combines with J gene TRBJ2-1; D is possibly TRBD1 (7 bases). The CDR3 contains 18 residues. Trimming took 0 bases from V and 1 from J, leaving 16 bases between them. The V gene's germline CDR1 is MNHEY and CDR2 SMNVEV (reference sequence). This CDR3 reads CASSLSSGGFHSYNEQFF. CDR3 bases: TGTGCCAGCAGTTTATCGTCAGGGGGGTTCCATTCCTACAATGAGCAGTTCTTC.

The chain combines TRBV5-1 with TRBJ2-7; maybe TRBD2 (7 bases). This CDR3 is built from 15 residues. CDR1 and CDR2 (germline): SGHRS, YFSETQ. V shed 4 bases and J shed 2 bases, with 16 bases lying between them. DNA for the CDR3: TGCGCCAGCAGCCCCGGGGGGACAACTACCTACGAGCAGTACTTC. Amino acids: CASSPGGTTTYEQYF.

The CDR3 nucleotides are TGTGCCAGCAGCAAAGTTGAGGGGGCTTCCGGAAACACCATATATTTT. Its translation is CASSKVEGASGNTIYF. The rearrangement uses TRBV21-1 and TRBJ1-3; the D call in the table, TRBD1, was not verified against the DNA. TRBV21-1 has pseudogene status. This CDR3 contains 16 residues.

Only one count was recorded for this clone. J is TRBJ2-7 and V is TRBV7-9, with a tentative D call TRBD1 (5 bases). The CDR3 runs 14 residues. V gave up 3 bases and J gave up 1 base, with 10 bases separating them. Germline loops: CDR1 SEHNR, CDR2 FQNEAQ (reference sequence). The CDR3 nucleotides read TGTGCCAGCAGCTTTAAGGGGCCGTCCTACGAGCAGTACTTC. It yields the protein CASSFKGPSYEQYF.

J is TRBJ1-5 and V is TRBV2; 8 nucleotides line up with TRBD1. The germline V gene has CDR1 SNHLY and CDR2 FYNNEI. This CDR3 has 15 residues. The V gene end was trimmed by 7 bases and the J gene end by 2 bases; junction bases not matched to a gene: 7. CDR3 region: CASTTTGEGNQPQHF. CDR3 sequence (DNA): TGTGCCAGCACGACGACAGGGGAAGGCAATCAGCCCCAGCATTTT.

V is TRBV30 and J is TRBJ2-2; D not certain. Trimming took off 3 bases at V and 7 bases at J, with 12 bases between the two ends. Germline V lookup: CDR1 GTSNPN, CDR2 SVGIG (reference sequence). The CDR3 has 13 amino acids. CDR3 in DNA: TGTGCCTGGAGCCCCCGCAGCGACGGGGAGCTGTTTTTT. Its translation: CAWSPRSDGELFF.

The rearrangement joins TRBV5-4 to TRBJ1-1; D unresolved. Looked up from germline, CDR1 is SGHNT and CDR2 is YYREEE (reference sequence). V shed 4 bases and J shed 2 bases, with 15 bases lying between them. This CDR3 region has 15 residues. CDR3: CASSGEGWRNTEAFF. CDR3 nucleotides: TGTGCCAGCAGCGGCGAGGGTTGGAGAAACACTGAAGCTTTCTTT.

This chain uses TRBV7-8 with TRBJ1-1; unclear D gene. The CDR3 runs 16 residues. Germline assignment: CDR1 SGHVS and CDR2 FQNEAQ. The V end lost 0 bases, the J end lost 6 bases, and 17 bases lay between the germline ends. The CDR3 reads CASSLARILRVPEAFF. In DNA form, the CDR3 reads TGTGCCAGCAGCTTAGCAAGGATCCTAAGGGTCCCTGAAGCTTTCTTT.

The CDR3 here is CASSRDWQVDRELFF. CDR3 in DNA: TGCGCCAGCAGCCGGGACTGGCAGGTTGATCGGGAGCTGTTTTTT. The rearrangement joins TRBV5-1 to TRBJ2-2, with D possibly TRBD2 on 6 matching bases. The length of the CDR3 is 15 residues. Deletions cut 4 bases from V and 9 bases from J, with 19 bases between. Germline V gene data show CDR1 as SGHRS and CDR2 as YFSETQ.

V is TRBV5-1 and J is TRBJ2-3; TRBD1 might be the D (5 bases). CDR1 and CDR2 (germline): SGHRS, YFSETQ. CDR3 size: 14 residues. The V end lost 5 bases, the J end lost 0 bases, and 10 bases lay between the germline ends. The CDR3 sequence is CASRRDRSTDTQYF. The CDR3 bases are TGCGCCAGCAGACGTGACAGAAGCACAGATACGCAGTATTTT.

The V call is TRBV30, the J call TRBJ1-3; D not resolved. Germline V gene data show CDR1 as GTSNPN and CDR2 as SVGIG (reference sequence). V was pared by 2 bases and J by 4 bases, with 9 bases between. This CDR3 has 13 amino acids. CDR3: CAWSPNLGNTIYF. The CDR3 region has the DNA TGTGCCTGGAGTCCTAACTTGGGAAACACCATATATTTT.

This chain links TRBV5-1 with TRBJ2-3; D may be TRBD2 (5 bases). Germline CDR1 and CDR2: SGHRS and YFSETQ. Trimming shortened V by 0 bases and J by 3 bases, and 14 bases separated the two germline ends. The CDR3 extends over 16 amino acids. The CDR3 coding sequence is TGCGCCAGCAGCTTGGAGGGCAGGTCGGGAACAGATACGCAGTATTTT. This gives the protein CASSLEGRSGTDTQYF.

This rearrangement joins TRBV12-5 to TRBJ2-1, with 7 nucleotides matching TRBD1. This CDR3 has 17 amino acids. CDR1 LGHNT and CDR2 FRNRAP come from the germline V gene. Trimming removed 4 bases from V and 0 bases from J; junction bases left unmatched: 9. The CDR3 is CASGSQTSGGSYNEQFF. Here the CDR3 DNA reads TGTGCTAGTGGTTCCCAAACCTCAGGGGGCTCCTACAATGAGCAGTTCTTC.

V and J are TRBV19 and TRBJ1-2; 10 positions agree with TRBD1. The CDR3 runs to 14 residues. The V and J ends lost 7 bases and 5 bases, in that order; junction bases with no gene match: 7. Germline CDR1 and CDR2: LNHDA and SQIVND (reference sequence). CDR3 bases: TGTGCCAGTAATCAGGACAGGGGGGTTTATGGCTACACCTTC. Translation gives CASNQDRGVYGYTF.